This T cell receptor (beta chain) was recovered during a study of T cells in Graves' hyperthyroidism and ophthalmopathy. This clonotype was counted ten times or more. There were TCR beta CDR3 regions amplified from RNA transcripts. The HTBI primer set served for first-round RT-PCR of the TCR CDR3. TCRdb called the multiplex PCR reads again in MiXCR, with one record for every CDR3 protein. This sample has under 750,000 distinct CDR3 sequences, with roughly a sixth found just once. Between the trimmed V and J ends, which lost 1 base and 4 bases, there was a span of 13 bases. The CDR3 has 15 residues. Germline V CDR1 and CDR2: LGHDT, YNNKEL (reference sequence).

The rearrangement uses TRBV3-1 and TRBJ1-1; maybe TRBD1 (5 bases). The receptor comes from a woman aged 50 to 60 with Graves' hyperthyroidism that later progressed to Graves' ophthalmopathy. Sequenced material: blood. The chain's CDR3 is CASSQVPRGATEAFF. CDR3 sequence (DNA): TGTGCCAGCAGCCAAGTCCCGAGGGGAGCCACTGAAGCTTTCTTT. Full variable domain (remainder filled in from reference TRBV3-1 and TRBJ1-1): DTAVSQTPKYLVTQMGNDKSIKCEQNLGHDTMYWYKQDSKKFLKIMFSYNNKELIINETVPNRFSPKSPDKAHLNLHINSLELGDSAVYFCASSQVPRGATEAFFGQGTRLTVV.